Sequencing of this T cell receptor (beta chain) was carried out in a study of T-cell reconstitution after alpha-beta-depleted transplantation in children (dated by TCRdb to between 2015 and 2016). Background on the whole study: T-cell immune reconstitution after TCRalphabeta/CD19-depleted allogeneic hematopoietic cell transplantation in children was quantitatively tracked in the study by means of TCR repertoire profiling.

Library creation used PCR. The instrument given in TCRdb is Illumina HiSeq 2500. TCR library preparation used molecular barcoding, with unique molecular identifiers applied to normalize quantification of the TCRbeta repertoire. TCRdb itself trimmed the public reads at Q25 with fastp, ran MiXCR and retained productive beta chains. Identical CDR3 protein sequences are pooled into one entry, listed with their most common genes and DNA. The sample contains nearly 550,000 distinct CDR3 sequences, around 20% of them found a single time. The ten largest clones take up around 3.3% of the sample. This clonotype was detected only a few times. The antigen this receptor binds is unknown. No base quality information exists; no much larger clone differs at one position. Trimming takes 2 bases from V and 4 bases from J, and the germline ends sit 20 bases apart. The CDR3 numbers 18 residues from cysteine through phenylalanine. Only the CDR3 portion is preserved as DNA: 54 bases, with reading frame beginning at the first base. Taken from the germline V gene, the CDR1 and CDR2 loops are MNHEY and SVGAGI.

The rearranged segments are TRBV6-5 and TRBJ2-2; no D gene is confidently identified. Source: PBMCs from the stem cell graft donor, taken from the stem cell graft. This TCR was recovered from a human donor who donated a stem cell graft to a child with acute lymphoblastic leukemia. The base sequence is TGTGCCAGCAGTTACGCCCTGGACCTTATAAGCATCACCGGGGAGCTGTTTTTT. It encodes CASSYALDLISITGELFF.